This T cell receptor (beta chain) originates from a study of Graves' ophthalmopathy and Graves' hyperthyroidism. This clonotype was counted at least ten times. Its antigen is not identified. Uncontrolled infections, other autoimmune diseases, pregnancy or lactation barred patients from enrollment. PBMCs were density-gradient isolated from roughly 10 ml fresh blood. V lost 6 bases to trimming and J lost 5 bases, with 10 bases between them. CDR1 is SQVTM, CDR2 ANQGSEA, per germline. The CDR3 has 11 residues. Findings of the study overall: Sensitivity of 60% to 71% and specificity of less than 85% were achieved by the model that predicted ophthalmopathy progression.

Scientists amplified the TCR beta CDR3 regions from RNA transcripts. First-round RT-PCR relied on HTBI primers, and a second-round multiplex PCR came next. TCRdb analysed the multiplex PCR reads with MiXCR anew, one entry per CDR3 protein. The data hold under 250,000 distinct CDR3 sequences, with around 30% observed a single time. The sequence came from a middle-aged man with Graves' ophthalmopathy. The source material was peripheral blood. This chain uses TRBV29-1 with TRBJ2-5; D is unclear. CDR3 loop: CSVAAPETQYF. As DNA, the CDR3 is TGCAGCGTAGCCGCACCCGAGACCCAGTACTTC. Looking up the rest from reference TRBV29-1 and TRBJ2-5 gives the full variable domain: SAVISQKPSRDICQRGTSLTIQCQVDSQVTMMFWYRQQPGQSLTLIATANQGSEATYESGFVIDKFPISRPNLTFSTLTVSNMSPEDSSIYLCSVAAPETQYFGPGTRLLVL.